These 32 T cell receptor beta chains were sequenced from one sample in a study of cytomegalovirus exposure and HLA in healthy donors. In the PCR, 60 Vbeta and 13 Jbeta primers were used. Clones were read by immunoSEQ multiplex PCR, and TCRdb kept only the in-frame ones, dropping some. The sample shows approximately 150,000 clones, about 77% of them seen only once. The sample comprised PBMCs. The receptors derive from a male donor in good health and CMV-seropositive.

V is TRBV7-9 and J is TRBJ2-7; 9 bases are a match to TRBD1. The CDR3 has 13 amino acids. The junction had 11 bases not matched to a gene; V was cut back by 5 bases and J by 12 bases. The germline V gene has CDR1 SEHNR and CDR2 FQNEAQ (reference sequence). The chain's CDR3 is CASSHSPDRGRYF. DNA for the CDR3: TGTGCCAGCAGCCACTCGCCGGACAGGGGAAGGTACTTC.

This chain joins TRBV13 and TRBJ1-2, with TRBD1 identical over 10 bases. The germline CDR1 and CDR2 sequences are PRHDT and FYEKMQ (reference sequence). Trimming at V came to 4 bases and at J to 3 bases, leaving 5 bases not matched to a gene. CDR3 length equals 15 residues. The CDR3 here is CASSSGQGVDYGYTF. DNA for the CDR3: TGTGCCAGCAGCTCCGGACAGGGGGTGGACTATGGCTACACCTTC.

This chain connects TRBV6-6 to TRBJ2-1, with 7 bases fitting TRBD1. Germline V gene lookup returns CDR1 MNHNY and CDR2 SVGAGI (reference sequence). CDR3 length equals 15 residues. Trimming took 4 bases from V and 8 from J; bases not matched to a gene: 11. CDR3 amino acids: CASSSPRQGQDEQFF. Here the CDR3 DNA reads TGTGCCAGCAGTTCCCCCCGACAGGGCCAAGATGAGCAGTTCTTC.

V and J are TRBV13 and TRBJ2-4; 9 nucleotides align to TRBD1. V trimming: 4 bases; J trimming: 3 bases; junction bases outside the gene matches: 4. Germline V CDR1 and CDR2: PRHDT, FYEKMQ (reference sequence). CDR3 size: 15 residues. The CDR3: CASSYTGGDKNIQYF. The DNA for the CDR3 is TGTGCCAGCAGCTATACAGGGGGCGACAAAAACATTCAGTACTTC.

In the case of this clone: Other DNA sequences in the sample encode the same CDR3. The chain is built from TRBV7-9 and TRBJ1-5, with D uncertain. V lost 1 base and J 6 bases, leaving 4 bases between the germline ends. The CDR3 covers 12 residues. Germline loops: CDR1 SEHNR, CDR2 FQNEAQ (reference sequence). For the CDR3, the DNA is TGTGCCAGCAGCTTAGACAGTCAGCCCCAGCATTTT. Translating gives CASSLDSQPQHF.

This clone was observed a handful of times. The chain joins TRBV6-1 to TRBJ1-1, with D unresolved. V lost 0 bases and J 1 base, leaving 9 bases between the germline ends. The CDR3 is 15 residues long. Germline-derived CDR1 and CDR2 are MNHNS and SASEGT. The CDR3 is CASSEAMFRNTEAFF. In DNA, the CDR3 is TGTGCCAGCAGTGAAGCCATGTTCAGGAACACTGAAGCTTTCTTT.

The J gene is TRBJ1-2, the V gene TRBV7-2, with D unresolved. This CDR3 contains 14 residues. CDR1 and CDR2 (germline): SGHTA, FQGNSA. The germline V and J ends were trimmed by 5 bases and 4 bases, with 14 bases remaining between them. The CDR3 DNA follows: TGTGCCAGCAGCCCCGGCACAGTATTCTATGGCTACACCTTC. Its translation is CASSPGTVFYGYTF.

The chain recombines TRBV9 with TRBJ1-3, with D uncertain. The germline gives CDR1 SGDLS, CDR2 YYNGEE. This CDR3 contains 14 residues. The V gene lost 4 bases and the J gene lost 2 bases, with 10 bases spanning the gap. CDR3 in DNA: TGTGCCAGCAGCACCTATTTTGCTGGAAACACCATATATTTT. It is translated as CASSTYFAGNTIYF.

The V and J genes are TRBV7-6 and TRBJ2-1; the match to TRBD2 covers 9 bases. The ends lost 3 bases at V and 7 bases at J; junction bases unmatched: 7. From germline, CDR1 is SGHVS and CDR2 FNYEAQ. The length of the CDR3 is 15 residues. The CDR3 DNA is TGTGCCAGCAGCTTCGGCGGGGGGGCCTTTAATGAGCAGTTCTTC. Its protein product is CASSFGGGAFNEQFF. Full variable domain (missing parts from reference TRBV7-6 and TRBJ2-1): GAGVSQSPRYKVTKRGQDVALRCDPISGHVSLYWYRQALGQGPEFLTYFNYEAQQDKSGLPNDRFSAERPEGSISTLTIQRTEQRDSAMYRCASSFGGGAFNEQFFGPGTRLTVL.

The chain links TRBV5-4 to TRBJ2-7; 10 nucleotides line up with TRBD2. The junction had 8 bases not matched to a gene; V was cut back by 1 base and J by 4 bases. Germline V lookup: CDR1 SGHNT, CDR2 YYREEE (reference sequence). CDR3 length equals 16 residues. The CDR3 sequence is CASSLLASGGEYEQYF. As DNA, the CDR3 is TGTGCCAGCAGCTTGTTGGCTAGCGGGGGTGAATACGAGCAGTACTTC.

This clone was detected only once. V and J are TRBV4-3 and TRBJ1-6, with D possibly TRBD1 on 5 matching bases. This CDR3 is 16 amino acids long. Trimming stripped 0 bases from V and 10 bases from J, with 16 bases between. Per germline, CDR1 LGHNA and CDR2 YSLEER. CDR3 region: CASSQEPVVGGSPLHF. The CDR3 nucleotides are TGCGCCAGCAGCCAAGAGCCCGTGGTTGGGGGGTCACCCCTCCACTTT.

This chain uses TRBV11-2 with TRBJ2-1, with 10 bases identical to TRBD2. The CDR3 runs to 17 residues. The germline V gene has CDR1 SGHAT and CDR2 FQNNGV. The V and J ends lost 4 bases and 8 bases, in that order; junction bases with no gene match: 14. The DNA of the CDR3 is TGTGCCAGCAGCTCACCTCTAGGACTAGCGGCAGGCTATGAGCAGTTCTTC. As protein: CASSSPLGLAAGYEQFF.

This clone has a handful of counts. This rearrangement joins TRBV13 to TRBJ1-1; D is uncertain. The CDR3 length is 14 residues. Germline lookup yields CDR1 PRHDT and CDR2 FYEKMQ (reference sequence). Trimming shortened V by 0 bases and J by 8 bases, and 13 bases separated the two germline ends. The CDR3 here is CASSLGLLRAEAFF. CDR3 DNA sequence: TGTGCCAGCAGCTTAGGCCTATTACGTGCCGAAGCTTTCTTT.

This clone was detected only a few times. J is TRBJ1-3 and V is TRBV5-6, with TRBD1 as a possible D gene (5 bases). V was pared by 3 bases and J by 0 bases, with 13 bases between. The CDR3 is 16 residues long. Germline V lookup: CDR1 SGHDT, CDR2 YYEEEE. CDR3 sequence (DNA): TGTGCCAGCAGCTACCCGGGACTTCTCTCTGGAAACACCATATATTTT. Translated, it gives CASSYPGLLSGNTIYF.

This chain connects TRBV19 to TRBJ1-5; D gene unclear. Trimming removed 5 bases from V and 4 bases from J, with 15 bases in between. The CDR3 contains 15 residues. Germline loops: CDR1 LNHDA, CDR2 SQIVND (reference sequence). The CDR3 sequence is CASSLREASNQPQHF. CDR3 DNA sequence: TGTGCCAGTAGTCTAAGGGAGGCCTCGAATCAGCCCCAGCATTTT.

The rearrangement links TRBV4-3 to TRBJ2-3, with TRBD2 matching 7 bases. The CDR3 consists of 16 residues. The V and J ends lost 2 bases and 2 bases, in that order; junction bases with no gene match: 7. The germline V gene encodes CDR1 LGHNA and CDR2 YSLEER. In DNA form, the CDR3 reads TGCGCCAGCAGCCAACAATCTAGCGGAGCCACAGATACGCAGTATTTT. Its protein is CASSQQSSGATDTQYF.

The chain couples TRBV19 to TRBJ2-5, with D possibly being TRBD2 (7 bases). Between the trimmed V and J ends, which lost 3 bases and 2 bases, there was a span of 16 bases. This CDR3 is built from 16 residues. The germline gives CDR1 LNHDA, CDR2 SQIVND (reference sequence). The CDR3 nucleotides are TGTGCCAGTAGTATTGGAGGGGGGGGCCGTCAAGAGACCCAGTACTTC. Residues: CASSIGGGGRQETQYF.

The table lists this clone with a few counts. V and J are TRBV10-3 and TRBJ1-3, with D unresolved. Germline CDR1 ENHRY, CDR2 SYGVKD. The CDR3 has 14 residues. V dropped 8 bases and J dropped 1 base, with 12 bases sitting between them. DNA for the CDR3: TGTGCCATCCGGGGAGATGAGTCTGGAAACACCATATATTTT. Translated: CAIRGDESGNTIYF.

The chain employs TRBV5-1 and TRBJ1-2; 9 bases are a match to TRBD1. CDR3 length: 15 residues. CDR1 SGHRS and CDR2 YFSETQ come from the germline V gene. V lost 4 bases and J lost 8; bases outside the gene matches: 12. Here the CDR3 DNA reads TGCGCCAGCAGCCCCGCCAGGGACAGGGCGAACGGCTACACCTTC. Translated: CASSPARDRANGYTF. The variable domain in full, with the rest retrieved from reference TRBV5-1 and TRBJ1-2, is KAGVTQTPRYLIKTRGQQVTLSCSPISGHRSVSWYQQTPGQGLQFLFEYFSETQRNKGNFPGRFSGRQFSNSRSEMNVSTLELGDSALYLCASSPARDRANGYTFGSGTRLTVV.

The chain links TRBV4-1 to TRBJ1-1; 7 bases map to TRBD1. Germline V gene lookup returns CDR1 MGHRA and CDR2 YSYEKL. After removal of 4 bases from V and 6 bases from J, the junction contained 8 bases not matched to a gene. CDR3 size: 14 residues. Here the CDR3 DNA reads TGCGCCAGCAGCCTGAAGAGACAGGGCTCTGAAGCTTTCTTT. Residues: CASSLKRQGSEAFF.

The rearrangement links TRBV7-9 to TRBJ2-3, with D perhaps matching TRBD1 (6 bases). V gave up 2 bases and J gave up 3 bases, with 12 bases separating them. This CDR3 is 15 amino acids long. Germline assignment: CDR1 SEHNR and CDR2 FQNEAQ (reference sequence). DNA for the CDR3: TGTGCCAGCAGCTTACACAGGGAGCGAACAGATACGCAGTATTTT. Translating gives CASSLHRERTDTQYF.

The V and J genes are TRBV5-4 and TRBJ2-3; D is undetermined. The ends were cut back, 6 bases at V and 3 bases at J, with 11 bases in the middle. The CDR3 totals 13 residues. Germline CDR1 is SGHNT and CDR2 is YYREEE (reference sequence). The CDR3 spells CASNEQRTDTQYF. CDR3 sequence (DNA): TGTGCCAGCAACGAGCAACGTACAGATACGCAGTATTTT. Full variable domain (remainder filled in from reference TRBV5-4 and TRBJ2-3): ETGVTQSPTHLIKTRGQQVTLRCSSQSGHNTVSWYQQALGQGPQFIFQYYREEENGRGNFPPRFSGLQFPNYSSELNVNALELDDSALYLCASNEQRTDTQYFGPGTRLTVL.

This clone came up a few times. V gene TRBV2 combines with J gene TRBJ1-1; D is uncertain. Per the germline V gene, CDR1 is SNHLY and CDR2 is FYNNEI. Between the trimmed V and J ends, which lost 2 bases and 1 base, there was a span of 11 bases. The CDR3 length is 15 residues. In nucleotides, the CDR3 is TGTGCCAGCAGTGAATCGAGATCTCGGAACACTGAAGCTTTCTTT. Protein: CASSESRSRNTEAFF.

The sample holds a few counts of this clone. The chain carries TRBV6-5 and TRBJ1-6, with a possible D match to TRBD1 (5 bases). CDR1 is MNHEY and CDR2 is SVGAGI in the germline V gene. This CDR3 has 15 amino acids. Trimming pared 5 bases from V and 8 bases from J, leaving 16 bases between. This CDR3 is CASSPLPDSHSPLHF. In nucleotides, the CDR3 is TGTGCCAGCAGTCCCTTACCCGACAGTCATTCACCCCTCCACTTT.

The chain uses TRBV6-1 and TRBJ1-1; D is unclear. Per the germline V gene, CDR1 is MNHNS and CDR2 is SASEGT. Trimming removed 7 bases at V and 4 bases at J, with 16 bases between. The CDR3 runs to 14 residues. CDR3 DNA: TGTGCCAGCATAGCGGGCGGTCAAAGCACTGAAGCTTTCTTT. This translates into CASIAGGQSTEAFF.

The sample holds a few counts of this clone. The chain employs TRBV10-3 and TRBJ2-7; 7 bases are shared with TRBD2. Germline V gene sequence: CDR1 ENHRY, CDR2 SYGVKD. Trimming removed 10 bases from V and 7 bases from J; junction bases left unmatched: 10. CDR3 length: 12 amino acids. Here the CDR3 DNA reads TGTGCCACCGGGGCTAGCGGCGAGGAGCAGTACTTC. Translating it yields CATGASGEEQYF.

This clone came up once. This chain links TRBV4-2 with TRBJ1-2; D remains unclear. Looked up from germline, CDR1 is LGHNA and CDR2 is YNFKEQ. This CDR3 spans 14 amino acids. Deletions cut 0 bases from V and 3 bases from J, with 8 bases between. CDR3 amino acids: CASSQDNSDYGYTF. The CDR3 nucleotides read TGTGCCAGCAGCCAAGATAACTCTGACTATGGCTACACCTTC.

The V and J genes are TRBV19 and TRBJ2-1, with D maybe TRBD2 (6 bases). The CDR3 is 17 amino acids. Germline loops: CDR1 LNHDA, CDR2 SQIVND (reference sequence). Trimming left V 0 bases short and J 4 bases short, with 16 bases between. CDR3 sequence reads: CASSIDSGGRLYNEQFF. The CDR3 DNA follows: TGTGCCAGTAGTATAGATTCCGGGGGTAGGCTGTACAATGAGCAGTTCTTC.

The rearrangement joins TRBV9 to TRBJ2-2; TRBD2 matches at 8 bases. There are 17 residues in the CDR3. Per germline, CDR1 SGDLS and CDR2 YYNGEE. Trimming cost V 2 bases and J 3 bases; bases outside gene matches: 9. The CDR3 reads CASSVDGGAFDTGELFF. The CDR3, as DNA: TGTGCCAGCAGCGTCGACGGGGGGGCCTTTGACACCGGGGAGCTGTTTTTT.

This clone was observed a handful of times. The chain has TRBV19 and TRBJ1-4; perhaps TRBD1 as D (5 bases). V was cut by 5 bases and J by 0 bases, with 10 bases left in between. Germline V gives CDR1 LNHDA, CDR2 SQIVND (reference sequence). There are 15 residues in the CDR3. This CDR3 is CASSDGTATNEKLFF. The CDR3 nucleotides read TGTGCCAGTAGTGATGGGACTGCAACTAATGAAAAACTGTTTTTT.

This clone has a handful of counts. This chain links TRBV6-5 with TRBJ1-1; D is perhaps TRBD1 (6 bases). The CDR3 runs to 14 residues. Trimming pared 6 bases from V and 10 bases from J, leaving 21 bases between. The germline gives CDR1 MNHEY, CDR2 SVGAGI. This CDR3 is CASRLESGGLPAFF. The CDR3 region has the DNA TGTGCCAGCAGACTCGAAAGCGGGGGCCTGCCAGCTTTCTTT.

The chain carries TRBV6-1 and TRBJ2-1, with TRBD1 as a possible D gene (5 bases). CDR1 MNHNS and CDR2 SASEGT come from the germline V gene. The CDR3 contains 15 residues. V dropped 6 bases and J dropped 0 bases, with 12 bases sitting between them. The CDR3 protein is CASRETVFSYNEQFF. Written as DNA, the CDR3 is TGTGCCAGCAGAGAGACAGTCTTCTCCTACAATGAGCAGTTCTTC.